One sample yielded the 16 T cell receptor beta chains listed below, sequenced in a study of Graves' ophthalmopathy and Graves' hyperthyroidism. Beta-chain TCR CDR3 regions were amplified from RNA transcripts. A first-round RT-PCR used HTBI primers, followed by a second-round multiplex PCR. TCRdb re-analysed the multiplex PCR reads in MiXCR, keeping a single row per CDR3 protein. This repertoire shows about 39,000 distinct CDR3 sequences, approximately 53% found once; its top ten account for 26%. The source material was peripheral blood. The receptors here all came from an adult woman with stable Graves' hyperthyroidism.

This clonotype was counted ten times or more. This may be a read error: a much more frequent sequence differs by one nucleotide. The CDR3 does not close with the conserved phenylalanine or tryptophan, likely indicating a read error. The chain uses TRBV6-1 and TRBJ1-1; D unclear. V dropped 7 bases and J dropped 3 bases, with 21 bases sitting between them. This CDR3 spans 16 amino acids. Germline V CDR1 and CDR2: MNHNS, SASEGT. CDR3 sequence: CASTSGPSTEHTEAFL. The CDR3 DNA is TGTGCCAGCACCTCTGGTCCGAGTACCGAGCACACTGAAGCTTTCCTT.

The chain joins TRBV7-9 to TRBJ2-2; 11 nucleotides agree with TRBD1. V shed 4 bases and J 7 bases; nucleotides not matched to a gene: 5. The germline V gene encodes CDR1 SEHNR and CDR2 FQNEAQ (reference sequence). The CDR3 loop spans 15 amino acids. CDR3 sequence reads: CASSSGQGGIGELFF. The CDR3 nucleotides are TGTGCCAGCAGCTCGGGACAGGGGGGCATCGGGGAGCTGTTTTTT.

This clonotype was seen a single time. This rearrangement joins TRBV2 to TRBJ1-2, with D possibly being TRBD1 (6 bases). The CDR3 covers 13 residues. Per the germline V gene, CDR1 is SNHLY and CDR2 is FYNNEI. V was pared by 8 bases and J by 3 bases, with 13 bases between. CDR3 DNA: TGTGCCAGCGTCGGGAGGGGGGACTATGGCTACACCTTC. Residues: CASVGRGDYGYTF.

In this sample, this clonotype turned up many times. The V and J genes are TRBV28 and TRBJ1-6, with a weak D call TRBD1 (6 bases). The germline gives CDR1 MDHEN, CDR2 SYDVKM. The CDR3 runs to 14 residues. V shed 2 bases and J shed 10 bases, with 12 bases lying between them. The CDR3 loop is CASSLRGGRSPLHF. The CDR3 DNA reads TGTGCCAGCAGTTTAAGGGGGGGTAGGTCACCCCTCCACTTT.

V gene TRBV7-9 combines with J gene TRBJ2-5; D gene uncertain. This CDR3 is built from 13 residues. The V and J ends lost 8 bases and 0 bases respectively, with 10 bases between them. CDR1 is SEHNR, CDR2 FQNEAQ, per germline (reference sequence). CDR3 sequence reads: CASSPVNQETQYF. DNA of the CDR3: TGTGCCAGCTCACCAGTCAACCAAGAGACCCAGTACTTC.

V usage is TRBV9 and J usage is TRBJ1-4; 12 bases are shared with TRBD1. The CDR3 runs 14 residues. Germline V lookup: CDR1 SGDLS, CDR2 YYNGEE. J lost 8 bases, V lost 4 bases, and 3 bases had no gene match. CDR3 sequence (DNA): TGTGCCAGCAGCAAAGGGACAGGGGGCGAAAAACTGTTTTTT. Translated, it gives CASSKGTGGEKLFF.

The CDR3 loop reads CASRPGQGFVAGVNYEQYF. The DNA for the CDR3 is TGTGCCAGCCGACCCGGACAGGGGTTTGTAGCGGGAGTTAATTACGAGCAGTACTTC. The chain is built from TRBV6-1 and TRBJ2-7; D could derive from TRBD1 or TRBD2 (9 bases each). V lost 8 bases and J lost 4, with 33 bases in between. This CDR3 contains 19 residues. From germline, CDR1 is MNHNS and CDR2 SASEGT.

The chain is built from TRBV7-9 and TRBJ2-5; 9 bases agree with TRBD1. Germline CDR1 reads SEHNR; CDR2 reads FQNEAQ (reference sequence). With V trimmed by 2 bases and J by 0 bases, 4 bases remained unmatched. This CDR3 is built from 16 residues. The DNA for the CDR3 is TGTGCCAGCAGCTTAACAGGGGGCCTGTACCAAGAGACCCAGTACTTC. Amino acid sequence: CASSLTGGLYQETQYF.

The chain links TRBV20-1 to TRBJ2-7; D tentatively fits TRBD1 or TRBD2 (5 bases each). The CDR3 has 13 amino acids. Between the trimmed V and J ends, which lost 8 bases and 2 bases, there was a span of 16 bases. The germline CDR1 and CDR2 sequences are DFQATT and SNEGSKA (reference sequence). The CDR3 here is CSLLGVTPYEQYF. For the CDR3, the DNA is TGCAGTCTCTTGGGGGTCACCCCCTACGAGCAGTACTTC.

The CDR3 nucleotides are TGTGCCAGCAGCGTAGATGGGGGGGATGGCTACACCTTC. Translation gives CASSVDGGDGYTF. V is TRBV9 and J is TRBJ1-2; D may be TRBD1 (5 bases). The CDR3 covers 13 residues. The germline V gene encodes CDR1 SGDLS and CDR2 YYNGEE. V gave up 0 bases and J gave up 6 bases, with 9 bases separating them.

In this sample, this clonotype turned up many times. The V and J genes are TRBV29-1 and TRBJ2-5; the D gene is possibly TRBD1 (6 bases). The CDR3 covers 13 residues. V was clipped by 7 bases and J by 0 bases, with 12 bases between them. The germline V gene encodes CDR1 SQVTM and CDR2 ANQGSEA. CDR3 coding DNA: TGCAGCGCAAGGGACACGTACCAAGAGACCCAGTACTTC. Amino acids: CSARDTYQETQYF.

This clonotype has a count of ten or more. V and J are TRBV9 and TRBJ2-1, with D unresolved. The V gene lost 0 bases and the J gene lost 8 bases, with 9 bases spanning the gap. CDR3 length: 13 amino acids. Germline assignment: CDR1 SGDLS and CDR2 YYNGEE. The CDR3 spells CASSVGPWYEQFF. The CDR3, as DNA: TGTGCCAGCAGCGTAGGTCCTTGGTATGAGCAGTTCTTC. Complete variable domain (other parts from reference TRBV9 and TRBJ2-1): DSGVTQTPKHLITATGQRVTLRCSPRSGDLSVYWYQQSLDQGLQFLIQYYNGEERAKGNILERFSAQQFPDLHSELNLSSLELGDSALYFCASSVGPWYEQFFGPGTRLTVL.

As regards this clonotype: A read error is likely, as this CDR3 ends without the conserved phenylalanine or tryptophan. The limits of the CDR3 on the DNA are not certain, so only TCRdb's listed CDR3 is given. This chain's CDR3 is CASSVSVRA. The J gene is TRBJ1-5, the V gene TRBV9. The CDR3 spans 9 amino acids, including both terminal residues. Germline V CDR1 and CDR2: SGDLS, YYNGEE.

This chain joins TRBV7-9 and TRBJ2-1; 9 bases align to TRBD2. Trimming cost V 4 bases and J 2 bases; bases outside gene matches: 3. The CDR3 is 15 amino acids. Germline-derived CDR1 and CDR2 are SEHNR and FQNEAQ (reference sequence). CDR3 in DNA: TGTGCCAGCAGCTCGGGACTAGCACCCTACAATGAGCAGTTCTTC. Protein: CASSSGLAPYNEQFF.

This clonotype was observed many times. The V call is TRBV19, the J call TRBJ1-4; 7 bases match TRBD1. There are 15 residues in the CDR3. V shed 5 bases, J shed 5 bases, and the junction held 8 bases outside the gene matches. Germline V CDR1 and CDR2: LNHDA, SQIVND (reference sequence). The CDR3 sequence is CASSPRQGLNEKLFF. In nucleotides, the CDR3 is TGTGCCAGTAGTCCGCGACAGGGCCTAAATGAAAAACTGTTTTTT.

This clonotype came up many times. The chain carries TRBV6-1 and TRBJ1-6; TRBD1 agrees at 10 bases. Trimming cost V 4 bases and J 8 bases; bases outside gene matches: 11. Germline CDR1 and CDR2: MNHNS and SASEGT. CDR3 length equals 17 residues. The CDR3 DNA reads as TGTGCCAGCAGTGGACCGGGACAGGGGTTAGGGGATTCACCCCTCCACTTT. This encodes CASSGPGQGLGDSPLHF.